This T cell receptor (beta chain) was obtained from a study of quantifying T cell responses using KT2 cells. Study details: cDNA was made from DNase-treated RNA using alpha and beta constant primers.

KT2 cells were mixed with fixed PBMC numbers at varying ratios. A single-stranded UMI oligo with SP2 sequence was ligated to cDNA 3' ends. First-round PCR used three to five cycles and beta primers RC1.1 and RC1.2 covering TRBC1 and TRBC2. TCRdb redid the calling of the UMI-ligation and nested PCR reads with MiXCR, one entry per CDR3 protein. Here the sample spans approximately 46,000 distinct CDR3 sequences, about 9.9% being singletons. Sequenced: PBMCs spiked with cells of the T cell clone KT2. The TCR comes from a human donor.

CDR3 residues: CASSPSAPDTQYF. The CDR3 DNA follows: TGTGCCAGCAGTCCTAGCGCTCCAGATACGCAGTATTTT. J is TRBJ2-3 and V is TRBV12-3 or TRBV12-4; tentative D call: TRBD2 (6 bases). This CDR3 is built from 13 residues. Trimming left V 5 bases short and J 4 bases short, with 10 bases between.